The 9 T cell receptor beta chains presented below share a single source sample, sequenced in a study of patients and donors after allogeneic stem cell transplantation (dated by TCRdb to about 2020). Receptor amplification or capture employed RT-PCR. Sequencing took place on a NextSeq 550. Using fastp trimming at Q25 and MiXCR clonotype assembly, TCRdb reanalyzed the public sequencing data and kept in-frame beta chains. Records with the same CDR3 protein are collapsed into one entry carrying the most frequent genes and DNA. Across this sample there are 900,000 to 1,000,000 distinct CDR3 sequences, with under 20% seen only once. Together, the top ten hold 5% to 7.5% of the sample. Specimen: blood, either unsorted or a sorted T cell fraction (not recorded which). These TCRs come from a human donor who was either an allogeneic HSCT recipient or a stem cell or donor lymphocyte infusion donor (not recorded which). It is not recorded whose cells these are; they may come from a transplant donor.

The chain is built from TRBV2 and TRBJ2-2; possible D gene TRBD1, 5 bases. The V end was cut by 1 base, the J end by 1 base, with 10 bases between. The CDR3 extends over 16 amino acids. The germline V gene has CDR1 SNHLY and CDR2 FYNNEI. The CDR3 sequence: CASSEVGPLNTGELFF. CDR3 coding DNA: TGTGCCAGCAGTGAAGTGGGGCCCTTGAACACCGGGGAGCTGTTTTTT.

The rearrangement links TRBV5-1 to TRBJ1-1; TRBD1 matches 9 bases. The V and J ends lost 3 bases and 2 bases, in that order; junction bases with no gene match: 11. The germline CDR1 and CDR2 sequences are SGHRS and YFSETQ. The CDR3 sequence is 17 residues long. CDR3 amino acids: CASSWTDRGFGNTEAFF. CDR3 nucleotides: TGCGCCAGCAGCTGGACCGACAGGGGGTTTGGTAACACTGAAGCTTTCTTT.

This clonotype was detected ten times or more. V and J are TRBV7-9 and TRBJ2-1, with 10 bases aligning to TRBD2. The CDR3 length is 16 residues. Germline V gene sequence: CDR1 SEHNR, CDR2 FQNEAQ (reference sequence). The V segment lost 4 bases and the J segment 4 bases; nucleotides outside the gene matches: 7. The CDR3 loop reads CASSSSSGGGYNEQFF. The DNA for the CDR3 is TGTGCCAGCAGCTCCTCTAGCGGGGGAGGGTACAATGAGCAGTTCTTC.

This clonotype was observed many times. V and J are TRBV12-3 or TRBV12-4 and TRBJ2-3; 7 bases agree with TRBD1. After removal of 6 bases from V and 3 bases from J, the junction contained 18 bases not matched to a gene. CDR3 length: 18 residues. The CDR3 sequence: CASSHLRGQEYVTDTQYF. The DNA of the CDR3 is TGTGCCAGCAGCCACCTACGCGGACAGGAGTATGTAACAGATACGCAGTATTTT.

This clonotype was counted at least ten times. The gene calls are TRBV4-2 and TRBJ1-3; D ambiguous. CDR1 and CDR2 from the germline V gene are LGHNA and YNFKEQ. CDR3 size: 16 residues. V dropped 4 bases and J dropped 6 bases, with 19 bases sitting between them. CDR3 residues: CASSLPWLSEENTIYF. CDR3 nucleotide sequence: TGTGCCAGCAGCCTGCCTTGGCTGTCGGAGGAAAACACCATATATTTT.

The chain employs TRBV20-1 and TRBJ2-5; no definite D call. V lost 3 bases and J lost 3, with 11 bases in between. Germline V CDR1 and CDR2: DFQATT, SNEGSKA (reference sequence). The CDR3 totals 13 residues. CDR3 region: CSASFRTEETQYF. DNA of the CDR3: TGCAGTGCTAGTTTCCGCACAGAAGAGACCCAGTACTTC.

The genes are TRBV4-2 and TRBJ2-5; 10 bases align to TRBD2. The germline gives CDR1 LGHNA, CDR2 YNFKEQ. J lost 2 bases, V lost 0 bases, and 9 bases had no gene match. This CDR3 has 18 amino acids. In DNA form, the CDR3 reads TGTGCCAGCAGCCAAGATCCCGTCCGAGCGGGGGGGCAAGAGACCCAGTACTTC. It codes for CASSQDPVRAGGQETQYF.

The chain combines TRBV12-3 or TRBV12-4 with TRBJ2-2, with a weak D call TRBD2 (6 bases). V was trimmed by 11 bases and J by 5 bases, leaving 15 bases between them. CDR3 length: 13 residues. In DNA, the CDR3 is TGTGCCGTTCGGGGGACGGCGACCGGGGAGCTGTTTTTT. It specifies CAVRGTATGELFF.

In its sample, this clonotype was seen a few times. The rearrangement uses TRBV2 and TRBJ2-1; D remains unclear. Germline V lookup: CDR1 SNHLY, CDR2 FYNNEI. V dropped 3 bases and J dropped 9 bases, with 9 bases sitting between them. The CDR3 totals 12 residues. CDR3 coding DNA: TGTGCCAGCAGTGAGGGTCGCGTTGAGCAGTTCTTC. Its protein is CASSEGRVEQFF.